This section outlines one TCR beta chain sequence together with its context. In the study's own analysis: Nucleated cell counts were estimated from reference gene primer amplification. The table came from immunoSEQ multiplex PCR; TCRdb's copy has only in-frame clones and leaves some out. That table furnishes V, J and clone size, whereas the DNA furnished D and trimming. The sample has under 300,000 clones; nearly 90% are singletons. In terms of age and location, participants ranged from about 18 to 95 years and lived in about two dozen US areas. V was pared by 4 bases and J by 1 base, with 11 bases between. Germline lookup yields CDR1 MNHEY and CDR2 SVGEGT. The CDR3 sequence is 15 residues long. This record belongs to a study of blood T cell repertoires in COVID-19. Study as a whole: T cells, B-cell-depleted T cells, or PBMCs provided the cDNA or gDNA that served as material.

J is TRBJ2-1 and V is TRBV6-2 or TRBV6-3; D may be TRBD2 (6 bases). This clonotype originated in a young woman who had recovered from COVID-19. The sequencing input was PBMCs or T cells enriched from blood (not recorded which). The CDR3 sequence: CASSSFAGSYNEQFF. CDR3 bases: TGTGCCAGCAGTTCCTTTGCGGGGTCCTACAATGAGCAGTTCTTC.